These 17 T cell receptor beta chains were all obtained from the same sample, sequenced in a study of blood T cell repertoires in COVID-19. Produced via immunoSEQ multiplex PCR; TCRdb's table is partial and in-frame only. Here the sample spans under 300,000 clones, just over 90% being singletons. Sequenced material: PBMCs or T cells enriched from blood (not recorded which). Every receptor here comes from a woman in her late teens or twenties who had recovered from COVID-19.

The V call is TRBV5-1, the J call TRBJ2-5, with 10 positions matching TRBD2. The CDR3 consists of 16 residues. The junction had 6 bases not matched to a gene; V was cut back by 0 bases and J by 4 bases. Germline values: CDR1 SGHRS, CDR2 YFSETQ. CDR3 amino acids: CASSLALAGVGETQYF. The CDR3 nucleotides read TGCGCCAGCAGCTTGGCCCTAGCGGGGGTGGGAGAGACCCAGTACTTC.

J is TRBJ1-6 and V is TRBV4-1; D gene uncertain. The CDR3 loop spans 17 amino acids. Germline assignment: CDR1 MGHRA and CDR2 YSYEKL. Deletions cut 0 bases from V and 1 base from J, with 10 bases between. DNA for the CDR3: TGCGCCAGCAGCCAAGAAAGACTACCTTCCTATAATTCACCCCTCCACTTT. Translation gives CASSQERLPSYNSPLHF.

This clone is a singleton in its sample. The chain links TRBV11-2 to TRBJ2-1; the match to TRBD2 covers 11 bases. Per the germline V gene, CDR1 is SGHAT and CDR2 is FQNNGV. This CDR3 spans 16 amino acids. The V and J ends lost 5 bases and 8 bases, in that order; junction bases with no gene match: 11. The CDR3, as DNA: TGTGCCAGCAGCCCCCGGCCTAGCGGGAGGTTGGATGAGCAGTTCTTC. Translating it yields CASSPRPSGRLDEQFF. Full variable domain (rest looked up from reference TRBV11-2 and TRBJ2-1): EAGVAQSPRYKIIEKRQSVAFWCNPISGHATLYWYQQILGQGPKLLIQFQNNGVVDDSQLPKDRFSAERLKGVDSTLKIQPAKLEDSAVYLCASSPRPSGRLDEQFFGPGTRLTVL.

The chain combines TRBV6-1 with TRBJ1-2; no firm D call. The CDR3 sequence is 14 residues long. The germline V gene encodes CDR1 MNHNS and CDR2 SASEGT. V dropped 1 base and J dropped 7 bases, with 13 bases sitting between them. The CDR3 DNA follows: TGTGCCAGCAGTGAAGGCCCCTCCGCGGGTGGCTACACCTTC. Its translation: CASSEGPSAGGYTF.

This clone was recorded only once. The V and J genes are TRBV7-2 and TRBJ1-2, with TRBD1 identical over 9 bases. Germline CDR1 and CDR2: SGHTA and FQGNSA. The CDR3 runs to 14 residues. J gave up 5 bases and V 5 bases, and 6 bases lay outside the gene matches. Written as DNA, the CDR3 is TGTGCCAGCAGCCGCGGGACAGGGCCTTATGGCTACACCTTC. Protein product: CASSRGTGPYGYTF.

The rearrangement links TRBV27 to TRBJ2-1; D is unclear. The CDR3 totals 13 residues. The germline gives CDR1 MNHEY, CDR2 SMNVEV (reference sequence). V shed 6 bases and J shed 2 bases, with 8 bases lying between them. CDR3 residues: CASRTTTYNEQFF. In nucleotides, the CDR3 is TGTGCCAGCAGAACTACAACCTACAATGAGCAGTTCTTC.

The rearrangement joins TRBV5-8 to TRBJ1-1, with 8 bases identical to TRBD1. This CDR3 spans 14 amino acids. V shed 2 bases, J shed 6 bases, and the junction held 6 bases outside the gene matches. The germline V gene has CDR1 SGHTS and CDR2 YDEGEE. Here the CDR3 reads CASSFPGGFSEAFF. The CDR3 bases are TGTGCCAGCAGCTTCCCAGGGGGCTTCTCTGAAGCTTTCTTT. The full variable domain, rest sourced from reference TRBV5-8 and TRBJ1-1, is EAGVTQSPTHLIKTRGQQATLRCSPISGHTSVYWYQQALGLGLQFLLWYDEGEERNRGNFPPRFSGRQFPNYSSELNVNALELEDSALYLCASSFPGGFSEAFFGQGTRLTVV.

This chain connects TRBV7-2 to TRBJ2-1; TRBD2 aligns across 7 bases. Germline lookup yields CDR1 SGHTA and CDR2 FQGNSA. After removal of 3 bases from V and 9 bases from J, the junction contained 11 bases not matched to a gene. The CDR3 contains 15 residues. The CDR3 spells CASSFTSVLEGEQFF. The CDR3 bases are TGTGCCAGCAGCTTCACTAGCGTTCTAGAGGGTGAGCAGTTCTTC.

The V and J genes are TRBV7-3 and TRBJ2-3; D is possibly TRBD1 (6 bases). V was pared by 5 bases and J by 2 bases, with 11 bases between. Germline-derived CDR1 and CDR2 are SGHTA and FQGTGA. The CDR3 extends over 14 amino acids. The CDR3, as DNA: TGTGCCAGCAGCCCCCACAGGGACACAGATACGCAGTATTTT. It translates to CASSPHRDTDTQYF.

The rearrangement joins TRBV19 to TRBJ1-1, with a weak D call TRBD1 (6 bases). The germline V gene has CDR1 LNHDA and CDR2 SQIVND (reference sequence). Trimming stripped 3 bases from V and 1 base from J, with 9 bases between. The CDR3 is 14 residues long. CDR3 amino acids: CASSIRTANTEAFF. For the CDR3, the DNA is TGTGCCAGTAGTATCCGGACAGCGAACACTGAAGCTTTCTTT.

Only one count was recorded for this clone. This chain links TRBV11-3 with TRBJ1-1; 8 bases match TRBD1. CDR1 is SGHNT, CDR2 YENEEA, per germline. Unmatched junction bases numbered 1, after V lost 3 bases and J lost 1 base. There are 14 residues in the CDR3. The DNA for the CDR3 is TGTGCCAGCAGCTTCGACAGGGGGAACACTGAAGCTTTCTTT. It translates to CASSFDRGNTEAFF.

This chain uses TRBV3-1 (or the pseudogene TRBV3-2) with TRBJ1-1, with 10 bases identical to TRBD1. CDR3 length equals 15 residues. Trimming at V came to 4 bases and at J to 1 base, leaving 3 bases not matched to a gene. Germline-derived CDR1 and CDR2 are LGHDT and YNNKEL (reference sequence). The CDR3 protein is CASSPWTGGNTEAFF. CDR3 DNA: TGTGCCAGCAGCCCCTGGACAGGGGGGAACACTGAAGCTTTCTTT.

The V and J genes are TRBV24-1 and TRBJ2-7, with D maybe TRBD2 (6 bases). Germline V gene sequence: CDR1 KGHDR, CDR2 SFDVKD. V lost 4 bases and J lost 2, with 11 bases in between. The CDR3 length is 14 residues. Here the CDR3 reads CATSDSGGPYEQYF. The DNA for the CDR3 is TGTGCCACCAGTGACTCCGGGGGACCCTACGAGCAGTACTTC.

In DNA form, the CDR3 reads TGTGCCAGCAGCTTAGCGGGAGGACCGAACACCGGGGAGCTGTTTTTT. This sequence encodes CASSLAGGPNTGELFF. The rearrangement links TRBV2 to TRBJ2-2, with 10 bases fitting TRBD2. The germline gives CDR1 SNHLY, CDR2 FYNNEI. This CDR3 is built from 16 residues. Unmatched junction bases numbered 4, after V lost 6 bases and J lost 0 bases.

This chain links TRBV7-9 with TRBJ1-2; TRBD1 agrees at 8 bases. The CDR3 contains 17 residues. V lost 5 bases to trimming and J lost 0 bases; unmatched junction nucleotides: 11. Germline V CDR1 and CDR2: SEHNR, FQNEAQ (reference sequence). The CDR3 sequence: CASSPTDRVVANYGYTF. CDR3 bases: TGTGCCAGCAGCCCTACGGACAGGGTGGTGGCTAACTATGGCTACACCTTC.

This clone was detected only once. V and J are TRBV19 and TRBJ1-2, with a tentative D call TRBD1 (6 bases). The CDR3 totals 15 residues. Germline CDR1 LNHDA, CDR2 SQIVND (reference sequence). Trimming shortened V by 5 bases and J by 8 bases, and 21 bases separated the two germline ends. The CDR3 region is CASSRKQGGPSGYTF. CDR3 nucleotides: TGTGCCAGTAGTCGGAAACAGGGCGGCCCGAGCGGCTACACCTTC.

This clone has just one count. The chain is built from TRBV19 and TRBJ1-2; D call uncertain. CDR3 length equals 14 residues. V was pared by 1 base and J by 4 bases, with 10 bases between. Looked up from germline, CDR1 is LNHDA and CDR2 is SQIVND (reference sequence). This chain's CDR3 is CASSIGRRFYGYTF. The CDR3 DNA sequence: TGTGCCAGTAGTATAGGGCGCAGGTTCTATGGCTACACCTTC.